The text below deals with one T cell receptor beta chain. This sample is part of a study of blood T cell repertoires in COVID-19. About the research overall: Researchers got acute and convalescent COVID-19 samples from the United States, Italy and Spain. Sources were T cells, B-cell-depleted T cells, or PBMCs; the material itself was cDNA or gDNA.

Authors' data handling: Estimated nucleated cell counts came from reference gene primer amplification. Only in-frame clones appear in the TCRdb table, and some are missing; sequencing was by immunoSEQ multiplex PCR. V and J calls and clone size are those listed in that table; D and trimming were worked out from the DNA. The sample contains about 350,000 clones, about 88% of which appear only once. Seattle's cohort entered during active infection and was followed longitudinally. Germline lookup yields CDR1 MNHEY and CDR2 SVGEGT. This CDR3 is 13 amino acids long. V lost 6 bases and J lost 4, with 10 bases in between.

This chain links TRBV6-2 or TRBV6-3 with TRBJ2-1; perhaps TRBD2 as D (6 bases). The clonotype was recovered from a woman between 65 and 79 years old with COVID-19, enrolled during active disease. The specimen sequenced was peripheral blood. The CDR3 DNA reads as TGTGCCAGCAGCCCCGGGGGATACAATGAGCAGTTCTTC. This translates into CASSPGGYNEQFF.